The 15 T cell receptor beta chains reported below all come from one sample, sequenced in a study of T-cell memory formation after mild COVID-19. TCRdb re-called the 5' RACE reads through MiXCR, storing one row per CDR3 protein. Seen here are approximately 500,000 distinct CDR3 sequences, 20% to 30% observed once, and the top ten hold 9.5% to 15%. Input material: PBMCs or a T cell subset sorted from them (not recorded which). The receptor source for this set is an adult woman who had mild COVID-19 (a few samples of this study predate the infection). Cell type and time point are not known.

This clonotype was picked up a small number of times. As DNA, the CDR3 is TGCGCCAGCAGCTTGGGACGGACAGCCGAAGGGGAAAAACTGTTTTTT. It translates to CASSLGRTAEGEKLFF. The chain joins TRBV5-1 to TRBJ1-4; a possible D gene is TRBD1 (6 bases). The CDR3 length is 16 residues. Trimming stripped 0 bases from V and 8 bases from J, with 17 bases between. Germline assignment: CDR1 SGHRS and CDR2 YFSETQ.

This clonotype was counted only a few times. The J gene is TRBJ2-7, the V gene TRBV7-2; TRBD2 agrees at 12 bases. CDR3 length equals 14 residues. Germline V gene lookup returns CDR1 SGHTA and CDR2 FQGNSA. V lost 5 bases to trimming and J lost 5 bases; unmatched junction nucleotides: 4. The CDR3 loop reads CASSQLAGGHEQYF. In nucleotides, the CDR3 is TGTGCCAGCAGCCAACTAGCGGGAGGCCACGAGCAGTACTTC.

This clonotype was counted a few times. The CDR3 loop reads CASSPPYERINYGYTF. The CDR3 coding sequence is TGTGCCAGCTCACCACCGTATGAGCGGATAAACTATGGCTACACCTTC. The chain uses TRBV18 and TRBJ1-2; D is uncertain. This CDR3 region has 16 residues. Germline CDR1 is KGHSH and CDR2 is LQKENI. The V end was cut by 0 bases, the J end by 2 bases, with 13 bases between.

This clonotype came up a few times. V is TRBV5-1 and J is TRBJ2-5; 8 positions agree with TRBD2. Germline V gene lookup returns CDR1 SGHRS and CDR2 YFSETQ. The CDR3 covers 16 residues. V lost 2 bases to trimming and J lost 3 bases; unmatched junction nucleotides: 9. The DNA of the CDR3 is TGCGCCAGCAGCTTAGGTGGAACGGGGGGGAAAGAGACCCAGTACTTC. Its protein product is CASSLGGTGGKETQYF.

This rearrangement joins TRBV12-3 or TRBV12-4 to TRBJ2-7; tentatively, D is TRBD1 or TRBD2 (5 bases each). This CDR3 region has 13 residues. The V and J ends lost 4 bases and 0 bases respectively, with 7 bases between them. Here the CDR3 DNA reads TGTGCCAGCAGTTGGGACCACTCCTACGAGCAGTACTTC. Its translation: CASSWDHSYEQYF.

This clonotype was counted between two and nine times. The chain has TRBV14 and TRBJ1-1; D is undetermined. The V end was cut by 0 bases, the J end by 10 bases, with 12 bases between. CDR3 length: 13 amino acids. The germline V gene encodes CDR1 SGHDN and CDR2 FVKESK. The CDR3, as DNA: TGTGCCAGCAGCCAAGAATCTATCCGAACAGCTTTCTTT. Translating gives CASSQESIRTAFF.

The V call is TRBV4-1, the J call TRBJ2-2; D assignment may be TRBD1 or TRBD2 (6 bases each). V was cut by 3 bases and J by 1 base, with 12 bases left in between. The CDR3 consists of 16 residues. Germline lookup yields CDR1 MGHRA and CDR2 YSYEKL. The CDR3 nucleotides are TGCGCCAGCAGCCACCAAGGAGGGGGGAACACCGGGGAGCTGTTTTTT. Protein product: CASSHQGGGNTGELFF.

V and J are TRBV5-1 and TRBJ1-1; D gene ambiguous. V was cut by 1 base and J by 6 bases, with 13 bases left in between. This CDR3 is built from 14 residues. Germline loops: CDR1 SGHRS, CDR2 YFSETQ. CDR3 sequence reads: CASSLFGPDSEAFF. The CDR3, as DNA: TGCGCCAGCAGCTTGTTTGGGCCGGACTCTGAAGCTTTCTTT.

Here the CDR3 reads CASRSGSSWTYEAFF. In DNA, the CDR3 is TGCGCCAGCAGATCAGGTAGTAGTTGGACATATGAAGCTTTCTTT. The gene calls are TRBV5-1 and TRBJ1-1, with D possibly matching TRBD1 (5 bases). Germline lookup yields CDR1 SGHRS and CDR2 YFSETQ. The germline V and J ends were trimmed by 5 bases and 7 bases, with 21 bases remaining between them. CDR3 size: 15 residues.

Turning to this clonotype: At one end, the junction sequence differs from germline, possibly due to a read error. The rearrangement links TRBV4-2 to TRBJ2-1, with TRBD1 as a possible D gene (5 bases). This CDR3 is 12 amino acids long. Germline-derived CDR1 and CDR2 are LGHNA and YNFKEQ. The CDR3: CASSQDRDRTLF. In nucleotides, the CDR3 is TGTGCCAGCAGCCAAGATCGTGATAGGACACTCTTC.

This clonotype was found a few times. The chain has TRBV20-1 and TRBJ2-7; D is perhaps TRBD1 or TRBD2 (7 bases each). Trimming left V 3 bases short and J 4 bases short, with 16 bases between. In germline, CDR1 is DFQATT, CDR2 SNEGSKA (reference sequence). The CDR3 runs to 14 residues. CDR3 protein: CSASRGGRAYEQYF. In nucleotides, the CDR3 is TGCAGTGCTAGCAGGGGGGGGCGCGCTTACGAGCAGTACTTC.

This clonotype was counted many times. The chain employs TRBV18 and TRBJ2-7; D is possibly TRBD2 (5 bases). V dropped 3 bases and J dropped 0 bases, with 15 bases sitting between them. Looked up from germline, CDR1 is KGHSH and CDR2 is LQKENI. CDR3 length: 16 residues. The CDR3: CASSPLAGPSSYEQYF. Here the CDR3 DNA reads TGTGCCAGCTCACCTCTGGCGGGCCCCAGCTCCTACGAGCAGTACTTC.

The chain uses TRBV18 and TRBJ2-7; the match to TRBD1 covers 8 bases. Germline CDR1 and CDR2: KGHSH and LQKENI. CDR3 length equals 15 residues. The V and J ends lost 6 bases and 6 bases, in that order; junction bases with no gene match: 13. The chain's CDR3 is CASSQGGQEGSEQYF. CDR3 sequence (DNA): TGTGCCAGCTCGCAAGGGGGACAGGAGGGTTCCGAGCAGTACTTC.

This clonotype showed up just a few times. This rearrangement joins TRBV2 to TRBJ2-7, with D possibly being TRBD1 (7 bases). The V gene's germline CDR1 is SNHLY and CDR2 FYNNEI. The CDR3 contains 16 residues. V lost 2 bases to trimming and J lost 4 bases, with 18 bases between them. The CDR3 protein is CASSELDRDFRYEQYF. Here the CDR3 DNA reads TGTGCCAGCAGTGAACTCGACAGGGACTTTCGGTACGAGCAGTACTTC.

V is TRBV18 and J is TRBJ1-2, with unresolved D. Germline CDR1 is KGHSH and CDR2 is LQKENI. V was pared by 2 bases and J by 2 bases, with 9 bases between. The CDR3 is made up of 14 amino acids. The CDR3 coding sequence is TGTGCCAGCTCACCATCGGAAGGGAACTATGGCTACACCTTC. It is translated as CASSPSEGNYGYTF.